This T cell receptor beta chain was identified during a study of cytomegalovirus exposure and HLA in healthy donors. Study-level information: The 100 to 150 validation repertoires, a later analysis reported, used the same platform as the 700 or so repertoires from the first cohort. Study results and limitations: Rare TCR sequences dominated, though some public TCRs recurred in many donors. According to a subsequent analysis, TCR clusters from the first cohort were inclined to appear together in the 130 or so validation repertoires.

The repertoire was sequenced with immunoSEQ multiplex PCR; TCRdb's copy has only in-frame clones and lacks some. The sample contains about 160,000 clones, roughly 91% of which appear only once. The donors were in the roughly 120-subject validation cohort; that cohort was separate from the roughly 730-subject first cohort. Trimming removed 6 bases at V and 4 bases at J, with 16 bases between. The germline V gene encodes CDR1 SGHRS and CDR2 YFSETQ. The CDR3 is made up of 14 amino acids. With respect to this clone: Its antigen is unknown.

The rearrangement links TRBV5-1 to TRBJ1-2, with D possibly TRBD1 on 5 matching bases. This TCR derives from a man aged 18 to 35 in good health and CMV-seronegative. Source material: PBMCs. CDR3: CASTSSGGGYGYTF. CDR3 DNA: TGCGCCAGCACCTCCAGTGGGGGGGGCTATGGCTACACCTTC.